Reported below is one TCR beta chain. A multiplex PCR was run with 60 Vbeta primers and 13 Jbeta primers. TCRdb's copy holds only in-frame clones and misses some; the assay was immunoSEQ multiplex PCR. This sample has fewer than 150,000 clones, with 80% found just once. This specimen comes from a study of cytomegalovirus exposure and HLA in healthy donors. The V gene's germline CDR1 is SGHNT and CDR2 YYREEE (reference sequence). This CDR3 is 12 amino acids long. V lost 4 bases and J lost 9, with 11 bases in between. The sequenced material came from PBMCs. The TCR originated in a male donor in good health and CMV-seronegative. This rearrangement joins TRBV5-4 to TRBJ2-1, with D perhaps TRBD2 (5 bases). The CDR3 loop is CASSHGRGEQFF. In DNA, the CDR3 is TGTGCCAGCAGCCACGGACGGGGTGAGCAGTTCTTC.